Below are 6 T cell receptor beta chains sequenced from a single sample in a study of blood T cell repertoires in COVID-19. Assay: immunoSEQ multiplex PCR; the TCRdb copy retains only in-frame clones and omits some. The sample lists roughly 130,000 clones, about 80% occurring once. Sequencing was performed on peripheral blood. The receptors stem from a man aged 60 to 69 with active or convalescent COVID-19.

The chain employs TRBV7-2 and TRBJ1-3; 8 nucleotides line up with TRBD1. Looked up from germline, CDR1 is SGHTA and CDR2 is FQGNSA. J lost 6 bases, V lost 4 bases, and 8 bases had no gene match. The CDR3 is 15 residues long. The CDR3 bases are TGTGCCAGCAGCTCGCGGACAGGGAATCAAAACACCATATATTTT. This encodes CASSSRTGNQNTIYF.

This clone was detected only a few times. This chain joins TRBV18 and TRBJ2-3; D might be TRBD2 (6 bases). Germline loops: CDR1 KGHSH, CDR2 LQKENI. V lost 0 bases, J lost 1 base, and 8 bases lay in between. This CDR3 spans 15 amino acids. The chain's CDR3 is CASSPPSSGTDTQYF. CDR3 coding DNA: TGTGCCAGCTCACCACCCTCTAGCGGCACAGATACGCAGTATTTT.

The CDR3 sequence: CASSVRLGLGIYNEQFF. CDR3 in DNA: TGTGCCAGCAGCGTAAGACTAGGACTAGGGATTTACAATGAGCAGTTCTTC. The chain combines TRBV9 with TRBJ2-1, with TRBD2 identical over 7 bases. The trim removed 1 base at V and 4 bases at J, leaving 11 bases unmatched. The CDR3 is 17 amino acids. Germline CDR1 SGDLS, CDR2 YYNGEE.

The chain links TRBV7-9 to TRBJ2-7, with D perhaps TRBD1 (6 bases). CDR3 length: 13 residues. The V and J ends lost 5 bases and 9 bases respectively, with 17 bases between them. In germline, CDR1 is SEHNR, CDR2 FQNEAQ (reference sequence). The CDR3 DNA reads TGTGCCAGCAGCCCGGACAGCGAAGGAAGGCAGTACTTC. Translated, it gives CASSPDSEGRQYF. Looking up the rest from reference TRBV7-9 and TRBJ2-7 gives the full variable domain: DTGVSQNPRHKITKRGQNVTFRCDPISEHNRLYWYRQTLGQGPEFLTYFQNEAQLEKSRLLSDRFSAERPKGSFSTLEIQRTEQGDSAMYLCASSPDSEGRQYFGPGTRLTVT.

CDR3 nucleotides: TGTGCCAGCAGTGAACTTGGAGAGGGGGCTGTGGAGACCCAGTACTTC. Amino acid sequence: CASSELGEGAVETQYF. The rearrangement joins TRBV25-1 to TRBJ2-5; 7 bases are a match to TRBD1. Unmatched junction bases numbered 11, after V lost 2 bases and J lost 5 bases. The CDR3 covers 16 residues. The germline V gene has CDR1 MGHDK and CDR2 SYGVNS.

V and J are TRBV15 and TRBJ2-5; 12 bases are shared with TRBD2. Germline values: CDR1 LNHNV, CDR2 YYDKDF (reference sequence). The ends lost 0 bases at V and 7 bases at J; junction bases unmatched: 12. The CDR3 has 18 residues. CDR3 DNA: TGTGCCACCAGCAGAGAACTAGCGGGAGGAGAGGTCCTTGGGACCCAGTACTTC. Encoded protein: CATSRELAGGEVLGTQYF. The variable domain in full, with the rest retrieved from reference TRBV15 and TRBJ2-5, is DAMVIQNPRYQVTQFGKPVTLSCSQTLNHNVMYWYQQKSSQAPKLLFHYYDKDFNNEADTPDNFQSRRPNTSFCFLDIRSPGLGDTAMYLCATSRELAGGEVLGTQYFGPGTRLLVL.